This T cell receptor (beta chain) was captured by sequencing in a study of Ad26.COV2.S vaccination and SARS-CoV-2 variants. Germline CDR1 is MDHEN and CDR2 is SYDVKM. The CDR3 spans 13 residues. V was trimmed by 6 bases and J by 6 bases, leaving 12 bases between them. Method: immunoSEQ multiplex PCR; TCRdb's copy keeps in-frame clones and lacks some. This repertoire shows approximately 420,000 clones, more than 85% found once; its top ten account for under 4%. Study-wide points: Spike-specific responses of CD8+ and CD4+ T cells were reported to display substantial breadth after vaccination.

As regards this clone: Antigen: not known.

Noted treatment: about 20 received Ad26.COV2.S at low or high dose, single or two shots; roughly five received placebo; per-sample allocation not given. Collection of the samples took place on day 63 after the first injection of vaccine or placebo. Sequenced here: peripheral blood, sampled in a trial of Ad26.COV2.S vaccine versus placebo. The chain links TRBV28 to TRBJ1-5; D possibly corresponds to TRBD1 (6 bases). The clonotype comes from a person between 18 and 60 years old who received the Ad26.COV2.S COVID-19 vaccine or a placebo. The CDR3 protein is CASRLTGTQPQHF. The CDR3 nucleotides read TGTGCCAGCAGACTCACAGGGACTCAGCCCCAGCATTTT.